This T cell receptor beta chain was captured in a study of early T cells in non-severe SARS-CoV-2 infection. In this sample, this clonotype turned up a few times. Its antigen is unknown. There are 19 residues in the CDR3. MiXCR, applied by TCRdb to the 5' RACE reads, yields one record per CDR3 protein. This table has about 55,000 distinct CDR3 sequences, over 7% appearing once. Study conclusions and caveats: CD4 and private specificities were missed by VDJdb matching, which favored anti-spike CD8 responses.

This clonotype was obtained from an adult who was a healthcare worker with PCR-confirmed SARS-CoV-2 infection or an uninfected control (not recorded which). V is TRBV3-2 and J is TRBJ1-1. TRBV3-2 has pseudogene status. Sequencing was carried out using whole blood. DNA of the CDR3: TGTGCCAGCAGCCAAAGGGGGTGGGCCCTACTCCCCATGAACACTGAAGCTTTCTTT. The encoded protein is CASSQRGWALLPMNTEAFF.